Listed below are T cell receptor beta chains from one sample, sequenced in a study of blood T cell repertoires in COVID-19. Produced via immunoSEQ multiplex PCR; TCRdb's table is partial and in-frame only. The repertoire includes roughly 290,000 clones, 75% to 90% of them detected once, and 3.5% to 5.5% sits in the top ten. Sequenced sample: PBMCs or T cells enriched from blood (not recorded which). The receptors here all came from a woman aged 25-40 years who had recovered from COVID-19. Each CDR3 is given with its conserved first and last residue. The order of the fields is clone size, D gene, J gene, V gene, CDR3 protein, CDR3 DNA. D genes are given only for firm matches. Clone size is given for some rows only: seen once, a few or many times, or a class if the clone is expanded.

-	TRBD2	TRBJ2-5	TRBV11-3	CASSKRGGEETQYF	TGTGCCAGCAGTAAACGGGGGGGAGAGGAGACCCAGTACTTC
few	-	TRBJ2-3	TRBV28	CASSPGADTQYF	TGTGCCAGCAGTCCAGGGGCAGATACGCAGTATTTT
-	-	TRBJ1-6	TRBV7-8	CASSLLRGGMDNSPLHF	TGTGCCAGCAGCTTATTGCGTGGGGGCATGGATAATTCACCCCTCCACTTT
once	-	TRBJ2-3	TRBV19	CASSLIRGRDTQYF	TGTGCCAGTAGTCTGATCAGGGGTCGAGATACGCAGTATTTT
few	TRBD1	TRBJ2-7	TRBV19	CASTLGTGASYEQYF	TGTGCCAGTACCTTAGGGACAGGGGCCTCCTACGAGCAGTACTTC
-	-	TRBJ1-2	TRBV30	CAWSVRTYGYTF	TGTGCCTGGAGTGTACGGACATATGGCTACACCTTC
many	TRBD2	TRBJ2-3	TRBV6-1	CASSEMSGGLDTQYF	TGTGCCAGCAGTGAAATGAGCGGGGGTCTAGATACGCAGTATTTT
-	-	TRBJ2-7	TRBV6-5	CASSPGHSYEQYF	TGTGCCAGCAGTCCCGGACACTCCTACGAGCAGTACTTC
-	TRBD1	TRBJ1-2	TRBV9	CASSAGGQNYGYTF	TGTGCCAGCAGCGCAGGGGGCCAGAACTATGGCTACACCTTC
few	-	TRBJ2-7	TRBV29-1	CSAASGLPYEQYF	TGCAGCGCAGCTTCGGGACTCCCCTACGAGCAGTACTTC
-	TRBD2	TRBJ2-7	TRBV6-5	CASSLGLAGASYEQYF	TGTGCCAGCAGTTTGGGACTAGCGGGGGCCTCCTACGAGCAGTACTTC
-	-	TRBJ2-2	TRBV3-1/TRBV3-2	CASSQDKRSLTLHTGELFF	TGTGCCAGCAGCCAAGATAAGCGGAGCCTCACTTTGCATACCGGGGAGCTGTTTTTT
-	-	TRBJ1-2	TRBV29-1	CSVDVGGWCYTF	TGCAGCGTTGATGTAGGGGGTTGGTGCTACACCTTC
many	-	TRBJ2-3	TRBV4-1	CASSQVDLGFPTDTQYF	TGCGCCAGCAGCCAAGTCGATCTCGGTTTCCCCACAGATACGCAGTATTTT
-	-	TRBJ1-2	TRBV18	CASALERQASYGYTF	TGTGCCAGCGCCCTAGAGAGGCAAGCTTCCTATGGCTACACCTTC
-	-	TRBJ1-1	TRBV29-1	CSVRQGNTEAFF	TGCAGCGTTCGTCAGGGGAACACTGAAGCTTTCTTT
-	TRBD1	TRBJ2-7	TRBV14	CASSHMGQLYEQYF	TGTGCCAGCAGCCATATGGGACAGTTATACGAGCAGTACTTC